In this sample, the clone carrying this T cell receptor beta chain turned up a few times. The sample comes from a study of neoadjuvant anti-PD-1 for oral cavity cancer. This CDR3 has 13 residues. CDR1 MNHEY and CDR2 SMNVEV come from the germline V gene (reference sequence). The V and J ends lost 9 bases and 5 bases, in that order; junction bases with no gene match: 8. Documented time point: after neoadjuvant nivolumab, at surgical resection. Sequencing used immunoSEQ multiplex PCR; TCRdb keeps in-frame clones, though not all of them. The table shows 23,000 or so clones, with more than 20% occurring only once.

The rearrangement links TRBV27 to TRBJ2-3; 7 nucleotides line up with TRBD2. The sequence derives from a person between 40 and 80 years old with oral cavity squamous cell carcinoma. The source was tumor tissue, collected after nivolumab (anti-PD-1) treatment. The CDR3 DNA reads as TGTGCCAGTTCTAGCGGAGGGATAGATACGCAGTATTTT. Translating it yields CASSSGGIDTQYF.